Listed below are T cell receptor beta chains from one sample, sequenced in a study of blood T cell repertoires in COVID-19. Assay: immunoSEQ multiplex PCR; the TCRdb copy retains only in-frame clones and omits some. This sample has around 50,000 clones, with approximately 85% found just once. The specimen was peripheral blood. These receptor sequences come from a woman aged 80 or older with acute or convalescent COVID-19. Each CDR3 is given with its conserved first and last residue. A D gene is named only where the DNA matches it firmly. A clone size is listed for some rows: how often the clone was seen (once, few, many), or a class if it is expanded.

V,J,D,size,DNA,CDR3
TRBV29-1,TRBJ1-1,-,-,TGCAGCGTCGACAGGTCCCGCTCTGAAGCTTTCTTT,CSVDRSRSEAFF
TRBV6-1,TRBJ2-7,-,-,TGTGCCAGCAGTGAAGCGGGCGCCTACGTCTACGAGCAGTACTTC,CASSEAGAYVYEQYF
TRBV10-2,TRBJ1-2,-,-,TGCGCCAGCAGTGAATGGCAGGGGAACTATGGCTACACCTTC,CASSEWQGNYGYTF
TRBV19,TRBJ1-5,-,-,TGTGCCAGTAGTATCCAGGGAAGGGATCAGCCCCAGCATTTT,CASSIQGRDQPQHF
TRBV9,TRBJ1-3,TRBD1,-,TGTGCCAGCTCACAGGACAGGGCACCTGGAAACACCATATATTTT,CASSQDRAPGNTIYF
TRBV5-6,TRBJ1-2,TRBD1,-,TGTGCCAGCAGCTTAGGACAGGGGGCTGACTATGGCTACACCTTC,CASSLGQGADYGYTF
TRBV2,TRBJ1-2,TRBD1,-,TGTGCCTCCGCTGACAGGGCTCTCGGCTACACCTTC,CASADRALGYTF
TRBV9,TRBJ1-2,-,-,TGTGCCAGCAGCCCGAGTCAGGGCTTGTATGGCTACACCTTC,CASSPSQGLYGYTF
TRBV28,TRBJ2-3,-,-,TGTGCCAGCACCACTTCCCCAGATACGCAGTATTTT,CASTTSPDTQYF
TRBV5-4,TRBJ2-3,TRBD2,-,TGTGCCAGCAGCTTGGTTCTCGCGGGGGGAATCACAGATACGCAGTATTTT,CASSLVLAGGITDTQYF
TRBV27,TRBJ1-2,TRBD1,-,TGTGCCAGCAGTCCAAGGGACAGGGGATCCTATGGCTACACCTTC,CASSPRDRGSYGYTF
TRBV7-9,TRBJ1-2,-,-,TGTGCCAGCAGCTCCAGGGGAGGGGCCCATGGCTACACCTTC,CASSSRGGAHGYTF
TRBV20-1,TRBJ2-1,TRBD2,-,TGCAGTGCTAGTAATAGGCTAGCGGGAGGGCCATATGAGCAGTTCTTC,CSASNRLAGGPYEQFF
TRBV28,TRBJ2-2,TRBD1,-,TGTGCCAGCTGCCCAGGGGGCACCGGGGAGCTGTTTTTT,CASCPGGTGELFF
TRBV14,TRBJ2-6,-,-,TGTGCCAGTTCTTCCTCTGGGGCCAACGTCCTGACTTTC,CASSSSGANVLTF
TRBV10-1,TRBJ2-1,-,-,TGCGCCAGCAGTGACCCCAGGGAAGTCCACAATGAGCAGTTCTTC,CASSDPREVHNEQFF
TRBV12-3/TRBV12-4,TRBJ2-1,TRBD2,-,TGTGCCAGCAGTCCCCCGGGACTAGTCGAGTTCTTC,CASSPPGLVEFF
TRBV3-1/TRBV3-2,TRBJ1-2,-,-,TGTGCCAGCAGCCAAGATGAGGGTTTAGGGGGCTACACCTTC,CASSQDEGLGGYTF
TRBV10-3,TRBJ2-2,-,-,TGTGCCATCAGCCCGGGAGCCACCGGGGAGCTGTTTTTT,CAISPGATGELFF
TRBV18,TRBJ1-5,TRBD1,few,TGTGCCAGCTCCCAGGGACAGCGGAATCAGCCCCAGCATTTT,CASSQGQRNQPQHF
TRBV19,TRBJ1-5,-,-,TGTGCCAGTAGGACAGCCTGGGCAGGCAATCAGCCCCAGCATTTT,CASRTAWAGNQPQHF
TRBV19,TRBJ2-3,-,-,TGTGCCAGTAGTATCTGGGGAGACACAGATACGCAGTATTTT,CASSIWGDTDTQYF
TRBV7-9,TRBJ2-7,-,few,TGTGCCAGCAGCCCCACTACGCCCTACGAGCAGTACTTC,CASSPTTPYEQYF
TRBV27,TRBJ2-5,TRBD2,-,TGTGCCAGCAGTCCCCACCTTGGGGGAGGGGAGACCCAGTACTTC,CASSPHLGGGETQYF
TRBV11-3,TRBJ2-2,TRBD2,-,TGTGCCAGCAGCAAACTAGCGGGAGATCGGCACACCGGGGAGCTGTTTTTT,CASSKLAGDRHTGELFF
TRBV7-3,TRBJ2-3,TRBD2,-,TGTGCCAGCAGCCCGACTAGCGGAAGCACAGATACGCAGTATTTT,CASSPTSGSTDTQYF
TRBV11-3,TRBJ2-5,TRBD1,-,TGTGCCAGCAGCACTCCGGGACAGGGTCAAGAGACCCAGTACTTC,CASSTPGQGQETQYF
TRBV3-1/TRBV3-2,TRBJ1-2,-,-,TGTGCCAGCAGCCAGGCAGGGGATGGCTACACCTTC,CASSQAGDGYTF
TRBV3-1/TRBV3-2,TRBJ1-2,-,few,TGTGCCAGCAGCCCGACAGCCAACTATGGCTACACCTTC,CASSPTANYGYTF
TRBV19,TRBJ1-2,TRBD1,-,TGTGCCAGTAGTACTCCCGGGACAGGGGGCGATGGCTACACCTTC,CASSTPGTGGDGYTF
TRBV6-2/TRBV6-3,TRBJ1-1,-,once,TGTGCCAGCAGTGCCGTGGCCTACACTGAAGCTTTCTTT,CASSAVAYTEAFF
TRBV19,TRBJ1-5,-,few,TGTGCCAGTAGTATAGATGGCCAACAGCCCCAGCATTTT,CASSIDGQQPQHF
TRBV5-6,TRBJ1-3,TRBD1,few,TGTGCCAGCAGCTGGGGACAGGTCGGGACTGGAAACACCATATATTTT,CASSWGQVGTGNTIYF
TRBV6-6,TRBJ1-1,-,-,TGTGCCAGCAGTTACTCCCTTGGGGGGGACACTGAAGCTTTCTTT,CASSYSLGGDTEAFF
TRBV18,TRBJ1-3,TRBD1,once,TGTGCCAGCTCACCGGACAGGGAGAGCGGTACCATATATTTT,CASSPDRESGTIYF
TRBV5-5,TRBJ1-2,TRBD1,-,TGTGCCAGCAGCCTGCAAGCAATGGGACAGAACTATGGCTACACCTTC,CASSLQAMGQNYGYTF
TRBV7-2,TRBJ2-7,-,-,TGTGCCAGCAGCTCAACCGTAGTCAACCCCTACGAGCAGTACTTC,CASSSTVVNPYEQYF
TRBV18,TRBJ2-1,TRBD1,once,TGTGCCAGCTCACCGAATCAAGGACAGGGGCCCAATGAGCAGTTCTTC,CASSPNQGQGPNEQFF
TRBV1,TRBJ1-4,-,-,TGCACCAGCAGCCCTGAGGAAAAACTGTTTTTT,CTSSPEEKLFF
TRBV9,TRBJ2-7,TRBD2,-,TGTGCCAGCAGCAAAGCGGGGGGGCGCGCTGAGCAGTACTTC,CASSKAGGRAEQYF
TRBV3-1/TRBV3-2,TRBJ1-4,TRBD1,-,TGTGCCAGCAGCGAGACAGGGGTGGGTGAAAAACTGTTTTTT,CASSETGVGEKLFF
TRBV11-3,TRBJ2-1,TRBD2,-,TGTGCCAGCAGGTCTGCGGGGGAACAGTTCTTC,CASRSAGEQFF
TRBV2,TRBJ1-4,TRBD1,-,TGTGCCAGCAGTGCGGGACAGATAAATGAAAAACTGTTTTTT,CASSAGQINEKLFF
TRBV12-5,TRBJ2-7,-,-,TGTGCTAGTGCCGTCCTCTACGAGCAGTACTTC,CASAVLYEQYF